This T cell receptor (beta chain) appears in the sequencing data of a study of shared clonotypes between healthy human individuals. Some clones are missing from TCRdb's copy, which holds only in-frame ones; the method was immunoSEQ multiplex PCR. The data show 150,000 to 200,000 clones, about 93% seen once. Between the trimmed V and J ends, which lost 6 bases and 0 bases, there was a span of 14 bases. Germline V gene sequence: CDR1 MDHEN, CDR2 SYDVKM. The CDR3 extends over 16 amino acids. The chain is built from TRBV28 and TRBJ1-4; a possible D gene is TRBD1 (6 bases). What was sequenced was naive CD4+ T cells sorted from blood. Described subset: CD45RA+ positively selected. The sequence derives from a woman aged 25-40 years in good health. CDR3 sequence: CASRGGQLATNEKLFF. The CDR3 DNA reads TGTGCCAGCAGAGGTGGACAGCTTGCAACTAATGAAAAACTGTTTTTT.